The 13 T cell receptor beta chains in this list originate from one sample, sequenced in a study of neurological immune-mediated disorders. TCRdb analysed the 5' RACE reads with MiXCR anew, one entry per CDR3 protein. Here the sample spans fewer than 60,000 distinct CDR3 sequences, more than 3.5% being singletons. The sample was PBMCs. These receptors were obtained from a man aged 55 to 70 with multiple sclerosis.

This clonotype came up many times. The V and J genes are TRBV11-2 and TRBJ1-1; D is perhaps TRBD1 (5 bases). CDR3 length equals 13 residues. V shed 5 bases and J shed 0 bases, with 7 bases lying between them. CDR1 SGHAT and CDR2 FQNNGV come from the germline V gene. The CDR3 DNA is TGTGCCAGCAGCCCACAGGTGAACACTGAAGCTTTCTTT. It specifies CASSPQVNTEAFF. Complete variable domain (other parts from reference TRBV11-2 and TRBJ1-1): EAGVAQSPRYKIIEKRQSVAFWCNPISGHATLYWYQQILGQGPKLLIQFQNNGVVDDSQLPKDRFSAERLKGVDSTLKIQPAKLEDSAVYLCASSPQVNTEAFFGQGTRLTVV.

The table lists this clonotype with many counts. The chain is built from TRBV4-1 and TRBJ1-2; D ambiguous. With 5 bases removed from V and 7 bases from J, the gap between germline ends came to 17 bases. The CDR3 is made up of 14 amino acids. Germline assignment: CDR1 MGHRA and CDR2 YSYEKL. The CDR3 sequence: CASSKSSGDGGYTF. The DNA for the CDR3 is TGCGCCAGCAGCAAGTCTTCGGGAGACGGTGGCTACACCTTC.

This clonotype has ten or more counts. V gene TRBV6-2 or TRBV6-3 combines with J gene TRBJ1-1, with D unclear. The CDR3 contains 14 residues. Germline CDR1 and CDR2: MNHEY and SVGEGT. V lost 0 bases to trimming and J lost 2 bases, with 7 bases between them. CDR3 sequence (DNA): TGTGCCAGCAGTTACTCGGAACTTAACACTGAAGCTTTCTTT. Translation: CASSYSELNTEAFF.

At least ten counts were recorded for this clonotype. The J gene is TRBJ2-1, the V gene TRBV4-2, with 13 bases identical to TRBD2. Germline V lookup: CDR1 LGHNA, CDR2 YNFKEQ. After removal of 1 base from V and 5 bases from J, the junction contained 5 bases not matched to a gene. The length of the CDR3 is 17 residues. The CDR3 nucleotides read TGTGCCAGCAGCCAAGGAATCGGGACTAGCGGGGACAATGAGCAGTTCTTC. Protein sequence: CASSQGIGTSGDNEQFF.

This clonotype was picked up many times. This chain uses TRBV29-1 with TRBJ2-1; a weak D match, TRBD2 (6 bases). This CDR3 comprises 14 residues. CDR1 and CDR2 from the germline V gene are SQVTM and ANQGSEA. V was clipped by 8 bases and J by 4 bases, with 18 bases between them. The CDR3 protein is CSTIGAGKYNEQFF. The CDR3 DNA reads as TGCAGCACCATTGGGGCGGGGAAGTACAATGAGCAGTTCTTC.

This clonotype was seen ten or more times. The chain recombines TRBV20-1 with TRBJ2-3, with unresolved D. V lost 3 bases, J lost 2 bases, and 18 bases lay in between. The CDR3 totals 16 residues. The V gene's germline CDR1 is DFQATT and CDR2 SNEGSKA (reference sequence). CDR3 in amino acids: CSARPRVYQTTDTQYF. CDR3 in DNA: TGCAGTGCTAGGCCCCGCGTCTATCAAACCACAGATACGCAGTATTTT.

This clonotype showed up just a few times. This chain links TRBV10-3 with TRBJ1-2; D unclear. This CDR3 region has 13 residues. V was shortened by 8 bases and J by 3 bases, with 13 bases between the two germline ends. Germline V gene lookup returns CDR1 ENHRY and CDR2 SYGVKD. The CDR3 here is CAIPSDGDYGYTF. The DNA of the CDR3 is TGTGCCATCCCATCTGATGGGGACTATGGCTACACCTTC.

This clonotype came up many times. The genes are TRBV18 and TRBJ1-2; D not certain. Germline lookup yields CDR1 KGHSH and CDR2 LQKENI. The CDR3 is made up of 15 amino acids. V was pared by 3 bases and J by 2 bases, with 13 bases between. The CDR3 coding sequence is TGTGCCAGCTCACCCTATATAGGCAGCAACTATGGCTACACCTTC. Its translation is CASSPYIGSNYGYTF.

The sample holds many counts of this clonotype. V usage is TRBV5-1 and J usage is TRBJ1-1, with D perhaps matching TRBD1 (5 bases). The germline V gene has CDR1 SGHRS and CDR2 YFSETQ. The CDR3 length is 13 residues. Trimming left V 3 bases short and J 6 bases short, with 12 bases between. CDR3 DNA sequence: TGCGCCAGCAGCTCCTTCGGGGGGTCTGAAGCTTTCTTT. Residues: CASSSFGGSEAFF.

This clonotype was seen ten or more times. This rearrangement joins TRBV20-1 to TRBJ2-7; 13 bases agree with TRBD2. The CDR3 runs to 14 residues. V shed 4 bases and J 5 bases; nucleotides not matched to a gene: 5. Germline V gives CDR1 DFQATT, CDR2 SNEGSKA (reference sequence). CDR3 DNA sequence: TGCAGTGCTATCAGACTAGCGGGAGGACACGAGCAGTACTTC. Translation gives CSAIRLAGGHEQYF.

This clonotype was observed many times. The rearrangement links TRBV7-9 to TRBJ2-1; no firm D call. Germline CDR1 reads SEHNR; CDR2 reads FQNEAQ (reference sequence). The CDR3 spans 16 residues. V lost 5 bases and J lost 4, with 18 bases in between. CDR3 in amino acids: CASSTLHLLIYNEQFF. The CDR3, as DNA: TGTGCCAGCAGCACCCTTCACCTCCTTATATACAATGAGCAGTTCTTC.

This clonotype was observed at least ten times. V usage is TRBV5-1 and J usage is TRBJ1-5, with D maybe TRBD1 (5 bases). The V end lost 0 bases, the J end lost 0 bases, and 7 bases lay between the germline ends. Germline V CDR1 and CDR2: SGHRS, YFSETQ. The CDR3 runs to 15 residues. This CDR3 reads CASSLAGGSNQPQHF. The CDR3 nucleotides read TGCGCCAGCAGCTTGGCCGGGGGTAGCAATCAGCCCCAGCATTTT.

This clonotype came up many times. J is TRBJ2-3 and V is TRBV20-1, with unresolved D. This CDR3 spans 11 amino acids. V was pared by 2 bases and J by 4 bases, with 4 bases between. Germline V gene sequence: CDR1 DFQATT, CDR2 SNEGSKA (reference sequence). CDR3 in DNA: TGCAGTGCTAGACTAGCAGATACGCAGTATTTT. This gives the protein CSARLADTQYF.